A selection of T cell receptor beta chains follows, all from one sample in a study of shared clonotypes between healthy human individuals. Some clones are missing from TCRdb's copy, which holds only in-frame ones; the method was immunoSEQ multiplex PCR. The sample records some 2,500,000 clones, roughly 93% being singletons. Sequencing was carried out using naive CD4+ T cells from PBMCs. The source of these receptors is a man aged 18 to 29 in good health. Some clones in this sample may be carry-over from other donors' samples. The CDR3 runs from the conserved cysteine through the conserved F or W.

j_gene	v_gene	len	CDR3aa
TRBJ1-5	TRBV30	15	CAWSVGLYSNQPQHF
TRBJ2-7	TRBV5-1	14	CASSEDGTGLKQYF
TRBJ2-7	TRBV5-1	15	CASSLAGTGEDEQYF
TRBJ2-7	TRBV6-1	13	CASSASGAYEQYF
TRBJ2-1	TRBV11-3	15	CASSSGTSGYNEQFF
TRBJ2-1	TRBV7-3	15	CASSLRQGDYNEQFF
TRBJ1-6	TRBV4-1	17	CASSQDPQRRNNSPLHF
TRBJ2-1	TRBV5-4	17	CASTPGGVAGDHNEQFF
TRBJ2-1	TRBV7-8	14	CASSRYNTANEQFF
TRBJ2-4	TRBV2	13	CASSDRGRNIQYF
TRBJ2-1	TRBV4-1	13	CASSQGLNNEQFF
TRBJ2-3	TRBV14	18	CASSQDPYRASSTDTQYF
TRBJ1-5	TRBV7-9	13	CASSSVGGQPSHF
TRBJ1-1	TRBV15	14	CATSRVGGGSEAFF
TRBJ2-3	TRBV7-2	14	CASSRDGRTDTQYF
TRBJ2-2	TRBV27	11	CARQSTGELFF
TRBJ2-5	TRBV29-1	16	CSVELGLAGVQETQYF